Here is one T cell receptor beta chain with its context. Libraries were prepared by immunoSEQ multiplex PCR; TCRdb keeps only in-frame clonotypes and omits some of them. The repertoire holds about 110,000 clones, with about four fifths as singletons. Germline V gene lookup returns CDR1 SNHLY and CDR2 FYNNEI. The CDR3 contains 15 residues. Trimming removed 3 bases from V and 4 bases from J, with 16 bases in between. This entry is derived from a study of blood T cell repertoires in COVID-19. What was sequenced was peripheral blood. The chain links TRBV2 to TRBJ2-7, with a possible D match to TRBD1 (5 bases). The receptor comes from a woman between 65 and 79 years old with acute or convalescent COVID-19. As DNA, the CDR3 is TGTGCCAGCAGTGAGGTAGGGGCACTCAATTACGAGCAGTACTTC. Translated: CASSEVGALNYEQYF.